The 14 T cell receptor beta chains given below trace back to one sample, sequenced in a study of T cells in Graves' hyperthyroidism and ophthalmopathy. RNA transcripts provided the source from which TCR beta CDR3 regions were amplified. The study used the HTBI primer set for a first-round RT-PCR of the TCR CDR3. TCRdb passed the multiplex PCR reads through MiXCR, listing each CDR3 protein once. The sample includes fewer than 450,000 distinct CDR3 sequences, about 17% of them seen just once. The sample comprised blood. These receptors all come from a woman aged 30 to 39 with Graves' hyperthyroidism that later progressed to Graves' ophthalmopathy.

This clonotype was counted at least ten times. This rearrangement joins TRBV5-1 to TRBJ2-7, with TRBD2 identical over 10 bases. CDR1 is SGHRS and CDR2 is YFSETQ in the germline V gene. The V segment lost 0 bases and the J segment 5 bases; nucleotides outside the gene matches: 8. The CDR3 sequence is 16 residues long. The CDR3 spells CASSLALASGRDEQYF. CDR3 coding DNA: TGCGCCAGCAGCTTGGCCTTGGCTAGCGGGAGAGACGAGCAGTACTTC. The variable domain in full, completed from reference TRBV5-1 and TRBJ2-7, reads KAGVTQTPRYLIKTRGQQVTLSCSPISGHRSVSWYQQTPGQGLQFLFEYFSETQRNKGNFPGRFSGRQFSNSRSEMNVSTLELGDSALYLCASSLALASGRDEQYFGPGTRLTVT.

This clonotype has a single count. V gene TRBV12-3 or TRBV12-4 combines with J gene TRBJ2-6; no reliable D call. Trimming shortened V by 2 bases and J by 4 bases, and 18 bases separated the two germline ends. The CDR3 has 18 residues. CDR3 in DNA: TGTGCCAGCAGTTTAAGTCCCCTCAGGACCGCAGGGGCCAACGTCCTGACTTTC. It encodes CASSLSPLRTAGANVLTF.

This clonotype was recorded at least ten times. The chain joins TRBV29-1 to TRBJ2-3; D is possibly TRBD2 (6 bases). V was cut by 6 bases and J by 6 bases, with 13 bases left in between. Germline CDR1 is SQVTM and CDR2 is ANQGSEA. The CDR3 extends over 12 amino acids. The CDR3 bases are TGCAGCGTGGAGGGGACGTGGGATACGCAGTATTTT. This codes for CSVEGTWDTQYF.

A few counts support this clonotype. This chain connects TRBV20-1 to TRBJ1-1, with a weak D call TRBD1 (6 bases). Germline values: CDR1 DFQATT, CDR2 SNEGSKA (reference sequence). Trimming pared 3 bases from V and 0 bases from J, leaving 8 bases between. The CDR3 covers 13 residues. The CDR3 coding sequence is TGCAGTGCTAGTAGGGACATGAACACTGAAGCTTTCTTT. Amino acid sequence: CSASRDMNTEAFF.

Here the CDR3 DNA reads TGTGCCAGCAGCCCAGGGACAGTGATGGACACTGAAGCTTTCTTT. Amino acid sequence: CASSPGTVMDTEAFF. The chain is built from TRBV11-3 and TRBJ1-1; TRBD1 aligns across 7 bases. CDR1 and CDR2 (germline): SGHNT, YENEEA. V lost 5 bases and J lost 3; bases outside the gene matches: 9. This CDR3 is 15 amino acids long.

The chain is built from TRBV5-1 and TRBJ2-2; tentative D call: TRBD1 (5 bases). Germline V lookup: CDR1 SGHRS, CDR2 YFSETQ. CDR3 size: 12 residues. The V gene lost 7 bases and the J gene lost 6 bases, with 10 bases spanning the gap. CDR3 amino acids: CASEGVAGELFF. The CDR3 DNA sequence: TGCGCCAGCGAAGGGGTTGCCGGGGAGCTGTTTTTT.

The chain has TRBV9 and TRBJ1-2; 10 positions agree with TRBD1. Germline V lookup: CDR1 SGDLS, CDR2 YYNGEE. This CDR3 is 15 amino acids long. Unmatched junction bases numbered 9, after V lost 2 bases and J lost 8 bases. The CDR3 loop is CASSVATGGEKGYTF. For the CDR3, the DNA is TGTGCCAGCAGCGTGGCGACAGGGGGCGAAAAGGGCTACACCTTC.

Many counts were recorded for this clonotype. This chain connects TRBV5-1 to TRBJ2-7, with 9 bases fitting TRBD1. The CDR3 is 15 amino acids. V dropped 1 base and J dropped 5; count of bases not matched to a gene: 7. Germline loops: CDR1 SGHRS, CDR2 YFSETQ. The CDR3 bases are TGCGCCAGCAGCTTGAATTCGGGACAGGGCGACGAGCAGTACTTC. This gives the protein CASSLNSGQGDEQYF.

The sample holds many counts of this clonotype. The gene calls are TRBV5-6 and TRBJ2-7, with D perhaps assigned TRBD1 or TRBD2 (5 bases each). Per the germline V gene, CDR1 is SGHDT and CDR2 is YYEEEE. The ends were cut back, 3 bases at V and 5 bases at J, with 24 bases in the middle. The CDR3 covers 17 residues. The CDR3 protein is CASSSLGVAANRDEQYF. The CDR3 DNA sequence: TGTGCCAGCAGCTCCCTGGGGGTGGCGGCAAACAGAGACGAGCAGTACTTC. The full variable domain, its missing parts supplied by reference TRBV5-6 and TRBJ2-7, is DAGVTQSPTHLIKTRGQQVTLRCSPKSGHDTVSWYQQALGQGPQFIFQYYEEEERQRGNFPDRFSGHQFPNYSSELNVNALLLGDSALYLCASSSLGVAANRDEQYFGPGTRLTVT.

There are many counts of this clonotype. This chain links TRBV12-3 or TRBV12-4 with TRBJ2-7; tentatively, D is TRBD1 (6 bases). The CDR3 covers 13 residues. V lost 4 bases and J lost 1, with 8 bases in between. The chain's CDR3 is CASSSTGSYEQYF. The CDR3 nucleotides are TGTGCCAGCAGTTCAACAGGGTCCTACGAGCAGTACTTC.

This clonotype was picked up a small number of times. V usage is TRBV12-3 or TRBV12-4 and J usage is TRBJ2-5; 11 bases match TRBD1. This CDR3 is 15 amino acids long. V shed 5 bases, J shed 2 bases, and the junction held 4 bases outside the gene matches. The CDR3 DNA reads TGTGCCAGCAGTCCAGGACAGGGGGCACAAGAGACCCAGTACTTC. Residues: CASSPGQGAQETQYF.

This clonotype was detected ten times or more. The V and J genes are TRBV10-3 and TRBJ1-5; D gene ambiguous. There are 15 residues in the CDR3. Germline CDR1 is ENHRY and CDR2 is SYGVKD. V lost 5 bases and J 0 bases, leaving 11 bases between the germline ends. The CDR3 loop is CAISPTVDSNQPQHF. CDR3 coding DNA: TGTGCCATCAGTCCGACGGTAGATAGCAATCAGCCCCAGCATTTT.

The chain links TRBV18 to TRBJ2-1; possibly TRBD1 for D (7 bases). Germline V CDR1 and CDR2: KGHSH, LQKENI. Trimming stripped 0 bases from V and 9 bases from J, with 18 bases between. The CDR3 runs 16 residues. The CDR3 loop reads CASSPPEGAGGIEQFF. For the CDR3, the DNA is TGTGCCAGCTCACCACCGGAGGGGGCAGGAGGGATTGAGCAGTTCTTC.

This clonotype was seen more than once but under ten times. Germline is not matched at one junction end, which may reflect a read error. This chain uses TRBV2 with TRBJ2-7; the match to TRBD2 covers 7 bases. The germline V gene has CDR1 SNHLY and CDR2 FYNNEI. The CDR3 is made up of 15 amino acids. The CDR3 protein is CVSSEVASGNYEQYF. DNA for the CDR3: TGTGTCAGCAGTGAAGTAGCTAGCGGCAACTACGAGCAGTACTTC.